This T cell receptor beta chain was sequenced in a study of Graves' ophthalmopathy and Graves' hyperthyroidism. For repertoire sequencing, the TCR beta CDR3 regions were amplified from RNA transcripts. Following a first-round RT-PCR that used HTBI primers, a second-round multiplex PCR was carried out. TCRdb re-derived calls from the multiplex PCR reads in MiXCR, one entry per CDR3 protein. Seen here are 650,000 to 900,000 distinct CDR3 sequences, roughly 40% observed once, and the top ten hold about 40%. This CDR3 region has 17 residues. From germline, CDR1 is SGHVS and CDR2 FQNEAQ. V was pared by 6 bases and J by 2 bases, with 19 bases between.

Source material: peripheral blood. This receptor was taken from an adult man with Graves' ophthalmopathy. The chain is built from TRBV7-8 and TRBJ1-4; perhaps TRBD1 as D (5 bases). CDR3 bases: TGTGCCAGCAGTTTATCCCTCGGGACCGATACTAATGAAAAACTGTTTTTT. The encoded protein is CASSLSLGTDTNEKLFF.